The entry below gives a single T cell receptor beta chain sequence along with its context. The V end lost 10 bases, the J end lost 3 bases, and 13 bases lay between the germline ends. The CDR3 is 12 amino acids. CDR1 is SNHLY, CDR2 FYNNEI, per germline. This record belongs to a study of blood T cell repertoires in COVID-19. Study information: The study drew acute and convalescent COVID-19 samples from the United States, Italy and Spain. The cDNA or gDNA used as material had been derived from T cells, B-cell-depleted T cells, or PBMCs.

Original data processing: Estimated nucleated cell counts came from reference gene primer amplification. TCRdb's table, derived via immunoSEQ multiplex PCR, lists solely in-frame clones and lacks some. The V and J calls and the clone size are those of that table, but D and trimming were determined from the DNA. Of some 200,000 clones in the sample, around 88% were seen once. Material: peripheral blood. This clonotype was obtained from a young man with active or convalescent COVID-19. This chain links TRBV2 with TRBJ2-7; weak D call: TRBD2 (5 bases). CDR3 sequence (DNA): TGTGCCATCATCCGGGCGGGCTACGAGCAGTACTTC. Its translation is CAIIRAGYEQYF.